These 18 T cell receptor beta chains were all obtained from the same sample, sequenced in a study of blood T cell repertoires in COVID-19. Data came from immunoSEQ multiplex PCR; TCRdb stores just in-frame clones and leaves some out. The table shows 240,000 or so clones, with about 84% occurring only once. Sequencing was performed on peripheral blood. These receptor sequences come from a man at least 80 years old with acute or convalescent COVID-19.

The gene calls are TRBV5-5 and TRBJ2-7; 7 positions match TRBD1. Germline CDR1 SGHKS, CDR2 YYEKEE (reference sequence). With V trimmed by 2 bases and J by 1 base, 6 bases remained unmatched. The CDR3 covers 15 residues. CDR3 protein: CASSFTGARSYEQYF. In nucleotides, the CDR3 is TGTGCCAGCAGCTTTACAGGGGCCCGTTCCTACGAGCAGTACTTC.

The chain couples TRBV28 to TRBJ1-5, with TRBD1 matching over 7 bases. The length of the CDR3 is 14 residues. Germline-derived CDR1 and CDR2 are MDHEN and SYDVKM. Germline trimming cut 5 bases from V and 2 bases from J; bases unmatched to any gene: 3. CDR3 bases: TGTGCCAGCAGTCCCGGGACAGGCAATCAGCCCCAGCATTTT. This gives the protein CASSPGTGNQPQHF.

The V gene is TRBV25-1, the J gene TRBJ2-7; 7 bases agree with TRBD1. Germline CDR1 and CDR2: MGHDK and SYGVNS. J was trimmed by 9 bases and V by 3 bases; bases with no gene match: 14. The CDR3 runs to 15 residues. CDR3 sequence reads: CASSDSRTGDLGQYF. The CDR3 DNA sequence: TGTGCCAGCAGTGATAGTAGGACAGGTGATCTCGGGCAGTACTTC.

V is TRBV5-1 and J is TRBJ1-6; TRBD1 agrees at 8 bases. Trimming cost V 3 bases and J 5 bases; bases outside gene matches: 7. From germline, CDR1 is SGHRS and CDR2 YFSETQ. This CDR3 spans 16 amino acids. The DNA of the CDR3 is TGCGCCAGCAGCTCGCAGGGGGCTTTAAATAATTCACCCCTCCACTTT. It encodes CASSSQGALNNSPLHF.

This clone came up a few times. The genes are TRBV6-1 and TRBJ1-2; D is perhaps TRBD1 (5 bases). Germline CDR1 is MNHNS and CDR2 is SASEGT. The CDR3 is made up of 14 amino acids. The V gene lost 3 bases and the J gene lost 5 bases, with 13 bases spanning the gap. The DNA of the CDR3 is TGTGCCAGCAGTGACCGAACAGGTGCTTATGGCTACACCTTC. Protein: CASSDRTGAYGYTF.

This clone has only one observation. The CDR3 DNA reads TGTGCCAGCAGTGCCGGGGCTCTAGGGGGTCCTAATCAGCCCCAGCATTTT. It translates to CASSAGALGGPNQPQHF. The chain uses TRBV2 and TRBJ1-5; D might be TRBD1 (6 bases). Trimming pared 4 bases from V and 4 bases from J, leaving 20 bases between. The CDR3 has 17 amino acids. Germline loops: CDR1 SNHLY, CDR2 FYNNEI.

This chain connects TRBV29-1 to TRBJ1-1, with D perhaps matching TRBD1 (6 bases). Germline V gene data show CDR1 as SQVTM and CDR2 as ANQGSEA. The CDR3 is 12 amino acids. Trimming took 4 bases from V and 7 from J, leaving 13 bases between them. CDR3 nucleotides: TGCAGCGTTGCCCGAGGGGGTCTTGAAGCTTTCTTT. This codes for CSVARGGLEAFF.

The J gene is TRBJ1-2, the V gene TRBV27, with a weak D call TRBD1 (6 bases). This CDR3 has 16 amino acids. Germline V lookup: CDR1 MNHEY, CDR2 SMNVEV (reference sequence). Trimming left V 5 bases short and J 0 bases short, with 16 bases between. As DNA, the CDR3 is TGTGCCAGCAGTCAGGGACACGAGAGAGCTAACTATGGCTACACCTTC. It specifies CASSQGHERANYGYTF.

The chain carries TRBV7-9 and TRBJ1-2; perhaps TRBD1 as D (6 bases). V lost 5 bases and J lost 4, with 14 bases in between. Per the germline V gene, CDR1 is SEHNR and CDR2 is FQNEAQ (reference sequence). This CDR3 spans 14 amino acids. The CDR3 loop is CASSPRGGAYGYTF. The CDR3 DNA follows: TGTGCCAGCAGCCCTAGAGGGGGGGCCTATGGCTACACCTTC.

This clone was detected once. V is TRBV5-1 and J is TRBJ2-7; 10 nucleotides match TRBD1. Germline V gene data show CDR1 as SGHRS and CDR2 as YFSETQ. V trimming: 4 bases; J trimming: 3 bases; junction bases outside the gene matches: 4. The CDR3 contains 14 residues. CDR3 amino acids: CASSVTGGYYEQYF. CDR3 nucleotide sequence: TGCGCCAGCAGCGTGACAGGGGGCTACTACGAGCAGTACTTC.

The rearrangement links TRBV2 to TRBJ2-5; 9 nucleotides line up with TRBD1. Looked up from germline, CDR1 is SNHLY and CDR2 is FYNNEI. V dropped 8 bases and J dropped 4; count of bases not matched to a gene: 5. The CDR3 has 13 amino acids. CDR3 in amino acids: CASAGTGRETQYF. The CDR3, as DNA: TGTGCCAGCGCAGGGACAGGGAGAGAGACCCAGTACTTC.

This rearrangement joins TRBV10-3 to TRBJ1-5, with 7 bases aligning to TRBD1. V gave up 6 bases and J gave up 1 base; unmatched junction bases: 9. The CDR3 runs to 16 residues. CDR1 and CDR2 from the germline V gene are ENHRY and SYGVKD. CDR3 DNA sequence: TGTGCCATCAGCAAGACAGGGTTGGAAAGCAATCAGCCCCAGCATTTT. The encoded protein is CAISKTGLESNQPQHF.

This chain connects TRBV3-1 (or the pseudogene TRBV3-2) to TRBJ2-3; 7 bases are a match to TRBD2. From germline, CDR1 is LGHDT and CDR2 YNNKEL (reference sequence). The CDR3 consists of 16 residues. J was trimmed by 4 bases and V by 0 bases; bases with no gene match: 7. Written as DNA, the CDR3 is TGTGCCAGCAGCCAAGATGGCGGAGGGAGGGCAGATACGCAGTATTTT. Residues: CASSQDGGGRADTQYF.

V is TRBV7-9 and J is TRBJ1-2; TRBD1 agrees at 7 bases. The germline CDR1 and CDR2 sequences are SEHNR and FQNEAQ (reference sequence). The CDR3 sequence is 13 residues long. V dropped 5 bases and J dropped 3; count of bases not matched to a gene: 3. The CDR3 nucleotides are TGTGCCAGCAGCCCCGGGACAGACTATGGCTACACCTTC. It encodes CASSPGTDYGYTF.

The chain has TRBV27 and TRBJ2-7; 9 nucleotides match TRBD1. CDR3 length: 15 amino acids. The germline gives CDR1 MNHEY, CDR2 SMNVEV (reference sequence). V shed 0 bases, J shed 3 bases, and the junction held 3 bases outside the gene matches. CDR3 bases: TGTGCCAGCAGTTTATCCGGGACAGGGAGCTACGAGCAGTACTTC. This gives the protein CASSLSGTGSYEQYF.

The chain carries TRBV29-1 and TRBJ1-5; 7 bases are a match to TRBD1. Germline V gene sequence: CDR1 SQVTM, CDR2 ANQGSEA. The ends lost 7 bases at V and 5 bases at J; junction bases unmatched: 2. This CDR3 has 11 amino acids. CDR3 bases: TGCAGCGCAGGGGGGGATCAGCCCCAGCATTTT. Translation: CSAGGDQPQHF.

This rearrangement joins TRBV29-1 to TRBJ1-2, with D unresolved. Germline loops: CDR1 SQVTM, CDR2 ANQGSEA. V lost 6 bases and J lost 1, with 12 bases in between. This CDR3 is built from 13 residues. In DNA, the CDR3 is TGCAGCGTGGACTCGGCCAATAACTATGGCTACACCTTC. Translating it yields CSVDSANNYGYTF. Full variable domain (outside the CDR3, taken from reference TRBV29-1 and TRBJ1-2): SAVISQKPSRDICQRGTSLTIQCQVDSQVTMMFWYRQQPGQSLTLIATANQGSEATYESGFVIDKFPISRPNLTFSTLTVSNMSPEDSSIYLCSVDSANNYGYTFGSGTRLTVV.

The chain joins TRBV12-3 or TRBV12-4 to TRBJ1-5; D call uncertain. V was shortened by 3 bases and J by 8 bases, with 5 bases between the two germline ends. This CDR3 spans 11 amino acids. CDR3 sequence: CASSFQKPQHF. In DNA form, the CDR3 reads TGTGCCAGCAGTTTTCAGAAGCCCCAGCATTTT.